The 10 T cell receptor beta chains in this list originate from one sample, sequenced in a study of Ad26.COV2.S vaccination and SARS-CoV-2 variants. Specified treatment: approximately 18 received Ad26.COV2.S at low or high dose, single or two shots; roughly five received placebo; per-sample allocation not given. Sampling took place 63 days after the first vaccine or placebo injection. Sequencing used immunoSEQ multiplex PCR; TCRdb keeps in-frame clones, though not all of them. The table lists some 340,000 clones, 70% to 90% of them singletons, with approximately 2% in the top ten. The sequenced sample was peripheral blood, obtained in a trial of Ad26.COV2.S vaccine versus placebo. Receptors were obtained from a person aged 18-60 years who received the Ad26.COV2.S COVID-19 vaccine or a placebo.

The CDR3 bases are TGTGCCATCAGTGAGGGTTACCGGGACAGGGTTAACACTGAAGCTTTCTTT. Protein: CAISEGYRDRVNTEAFF. J is TRBJ1-1 and V is TRBV10-3; 9 positions match TRBD1. CDR1 is ENHRY, CDR2 SYGVKD, per germline. J gave up 2 bases and V 2 bases, and 9 bases lay outside the gene matches. The CDR3 sequence is 17 residues long.

The rearrangement links TRBV5-1 to TRBJ2-1, with 9 nucleotides matching TRBD1. V lost 3 bases and J lost 0; bases outside the gene matches: 13. Germline CDR1 reads SGHRS; CDR2 reads YFSETQ. This CDR3 is 19 amino acids long. CDR3 DNA sequence: TGCGCCAGCAGCTGGGGCTACAGGGGGCGATTAAGCTCCTACAATGAGCAGTTCTTC. Translated: CASSWGYRGRLSSYNEQFF. Together with reference TRBV5-1 and TRBJ2-1, the CDR3 gives the full variable domain: KAGVTQTPRYLIKTRGQQVTLSCSPISGHRSVSWYQQTPGQGLQFLFEYFSETQRNKGNFPGRFSGRQFSNSRSEMNVSTLELGDSALYLCASSWGYRGRLSSYNEQFFGPGTRLTVL.

This chain connects TRBV6-6 to TRBJ2-7, with TRBD1 identical over 7 bases. CDR3 length: 12 amino acids. The V and J ends lost 7 bases and 2 bases, in that order; junction bases with no gene match: 2. CDR1 is MNHNY and CDR2 is SVGAGI in the germline V gene (reference sequence). CDR3 DNA: TGTGCCAGCACTCAGGGGGCCTACGAGCAGTACTTC. It yields the protein CASTQGAYEQYF.

The V call is TRBV19, the J call TRBJ2-1; 12 bases line up with TRBD2. The junction had 5 bases not matched to a gene; V was cut back by 6 bases and J by 5 bases. CDR3 length equals 15 residues. Germline V CDR1 and CDR2: LNHDA, SQIVND (reference sequence). This CDR3 reads CASRPTSGGDNEQFF. DNA of the CDR3: TGTGCCAGTAGGCCGACTAGCGGGGGAGACAATGAGCAGTTCTTC.

The chain combines TRBV6-4 with TRBJ2-3; weak D call: TRBD1 (6 bases). Germline V gene data show CDR1 as MRHNA and CDR2 as SNTAGT. The CDR3 spans 14 residues. Trimming removed 5 bases at V and 3 bases at J, with 12 bases between. Here the CDR3 DNA reads TGTGCCAGCAGTTTGGGGGCTCGGACAGATACGCAGTATTTT. It yields the protein CASSLGARTDTQYF.

The CDR3 sequence is CASSLQGGGQAAGEQYF. DNA for the CDR3: TGTGCCAGCAGTTTACAAGGAGGTGGGCAGGCGGCGGGCGAGCAGTACTTC. The chain links TRBV28 to TRBJ2-7, with D tentatively TRBD2 (5 bases). This CDR3 comprises 17 residues. Between the trimmed V and J ends, which lost 2 bases and 6 bases, there was a span of 23 bases. Germline V gene sequence: CDR1 MDHEN, CDR2 SYDVKM.

This chain joins TRBV7-9 and TRBJ2-5; maybe TRBD1 (6 bases). V dropped 5 bases and J dropped 0 bases, with 10 bases sitting between them. CDR3 length: 14 amino acids. Per germline, CDR1 SEHNR and CDR2 FQNEAQ (reference sequence). Here the CDR3 DNA reads TGTGCCAGCAGCCCGAGGGACAACCAAGAGACCCAGTACTTC. Its translation is CASSPRDNQETQYF.

This clone was seen a single time. The chain links TRBV11-2 to TRBJ2-7, with 8 bases identical to TRBD2. Germline trimming cut 1 base from V and 5 bases from J; bases unmatched to any gene: 7. Germline V gene data show CDR1 as SGHAT and CDR2 as FQNNGV. This CDR3 is built from 15 residues. CDR3 DNA sequence: TGTGCCAGCAGCTTAGGCGGGGGGCGCTTGGACGAGCAGTACTTC. This sequence encodes CASSLGGGRLDEQYF.

In this sample, this clone turned up once. The chain couples TRBV7-3 to TRBJ2-3; D perhaps matches TRBD2 (6 bases). The germline V gene has CDR1 SGHTA and CDR2 FQGTGA. This CDR3 has 14 amino acids. V shed 0 bases and J shed 5 bases, with 9 bases lying between them. The CDR3 DNA follows: TGTGCCAGCAGCTTAACGGGACTGCAAGATACGCAGTATTTT. This encodes CASSLTGLQDTQYF.

The chain joins TRBV4-1 to TRBJ2-1, with 7 bases fitting TRBD2. This CDR3 spans 12 amino acids. The J segment lost 14 bases and the V segment lost 0 bases, leaving 4 bases of the junction unmatched. The germline V gene encodes CDR1 MGHRA and CDR2 YSYEKL. The CDR3 loop reads CASSQDVGGKFF. In nucleotides, the CDR3 is TGCGCCAGCAGCCAAGATGTGGGGGGGAAGTTCTTC.